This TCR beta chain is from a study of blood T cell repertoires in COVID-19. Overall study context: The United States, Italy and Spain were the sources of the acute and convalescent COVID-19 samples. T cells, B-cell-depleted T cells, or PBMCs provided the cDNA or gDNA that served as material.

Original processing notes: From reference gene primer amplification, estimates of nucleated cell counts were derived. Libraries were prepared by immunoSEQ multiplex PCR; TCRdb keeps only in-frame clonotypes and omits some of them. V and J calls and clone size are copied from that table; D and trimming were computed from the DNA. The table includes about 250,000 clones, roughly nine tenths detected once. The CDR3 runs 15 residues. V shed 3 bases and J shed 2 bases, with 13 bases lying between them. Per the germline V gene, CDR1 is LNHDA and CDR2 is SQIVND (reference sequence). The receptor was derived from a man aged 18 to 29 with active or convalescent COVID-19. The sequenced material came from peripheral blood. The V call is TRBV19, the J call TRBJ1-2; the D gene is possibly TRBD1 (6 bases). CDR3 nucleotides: TGTGCCAGTAGTATGAAAACAGGGTCAAACTATGGCTACACCTTC. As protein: CASSMKTGSNYGYTF. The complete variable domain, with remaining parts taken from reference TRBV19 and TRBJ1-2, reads DGGITQSPKYLFRKEGQNVTLSCEQNLNHDAMYWYRQDPGQGLRLIYYSQIVNDFQKGDIAEGYSVSREKKESFPLTVTSAQKNPTAFYLCASSMKTGSNYGYTFGSGTRLTVV.